The T cell receptor (beta chain) under discussion was sequenced for a study of beta chain features in type 1 diabetes. Every isolated RNA sample was fully reverse transcribed, so sequencing captured expressed TCRB transcripts. This table comes from immunoSEQ multiplex PCR, and its TCRdb copy is limited to in-frame clones, with some not included. This sample has 430,000 or so clones, with about 10% found just once. Regarding this clone: Its antigen is undetermined.

CD45RO/CCR7/CD25/CD127/CD95/CD27 staining was used to isolate CD4+ naive, central memory, regulatory and stem cell-like memory cells by sorting. CDR1 is SEHNR, CDR2 FQNEAQ, per germline (reference sequence). V trimming: 2 bases; J trimming: 7 bases; junction bases outside the gene matches: 16. CDR3 size: 17 residues. Study results and limitations: Patients with Type 1 diabetes showed moderately but significantly shorter TCRB CDR3s in all four CD4+ subsets.

This chain connects TRBV7-9 to TRBJ2-5, with 7 bases matching TRBD1. The sample comprised naive CD4+ T cells from blood. The sequence came from a woman younger than 30 in good health. The CDR3, as DNA: TGTGCCAGCAGCTTAAGTAGAGGGGGCGCCTGGGAAGGGACCCAGTACTTC. Its protein is CASSLSRGGAWEGTQYF.